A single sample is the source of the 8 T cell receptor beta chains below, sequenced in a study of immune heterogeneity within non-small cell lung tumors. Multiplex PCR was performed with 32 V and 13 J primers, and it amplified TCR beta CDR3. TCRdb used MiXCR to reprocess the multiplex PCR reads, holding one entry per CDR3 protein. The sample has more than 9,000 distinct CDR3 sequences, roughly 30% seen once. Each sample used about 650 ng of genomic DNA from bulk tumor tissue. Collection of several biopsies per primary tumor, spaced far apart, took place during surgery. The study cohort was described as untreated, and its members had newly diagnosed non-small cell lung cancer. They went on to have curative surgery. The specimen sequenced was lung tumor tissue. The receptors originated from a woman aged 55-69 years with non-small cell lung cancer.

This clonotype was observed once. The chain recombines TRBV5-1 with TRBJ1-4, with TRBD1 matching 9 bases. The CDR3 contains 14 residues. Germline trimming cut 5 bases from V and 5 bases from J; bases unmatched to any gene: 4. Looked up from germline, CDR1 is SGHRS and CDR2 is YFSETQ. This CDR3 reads CASRGGQGNEKLFF. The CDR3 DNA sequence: TGCGCCAGCAGAGGGGGACAGGGCAATGAAAAACTGTTTTTT. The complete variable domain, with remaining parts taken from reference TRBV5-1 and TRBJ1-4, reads KAGVTQTPRYLIKTRGQQVTLSCSPISGHRSVSWYQQTPGQGLQFLFEYFSETQRNKGNFPGRFSGRQFSNSRSEMNVSTLELGDSALYLCASRGGQGNEKLFFGSGTQLSVL.

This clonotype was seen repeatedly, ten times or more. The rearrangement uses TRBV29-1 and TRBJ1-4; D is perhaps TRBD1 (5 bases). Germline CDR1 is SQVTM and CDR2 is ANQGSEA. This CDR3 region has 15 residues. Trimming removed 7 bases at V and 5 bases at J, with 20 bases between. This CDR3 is CSALEEGTVNEKLFF. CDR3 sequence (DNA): TGCAGCGCCCTGGAGGAGGGGACTGTCAATGAAAAACTGTTTTTT. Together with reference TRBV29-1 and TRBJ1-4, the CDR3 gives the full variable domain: SAVISQKPSRDICQRGTSLTIQCQVDSQVTMMFWYRQQPGQSLTLIATANQGSEATYESGFVIDKFPISRPNLTFSTLTVSNMSPEDSSIYLCSALEEGTVNEKLFFGSGTQLSVL.

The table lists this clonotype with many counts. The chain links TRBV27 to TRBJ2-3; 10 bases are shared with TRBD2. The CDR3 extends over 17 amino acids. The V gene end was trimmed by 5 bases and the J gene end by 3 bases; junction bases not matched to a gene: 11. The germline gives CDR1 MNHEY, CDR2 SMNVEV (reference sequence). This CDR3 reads CASSPYSGTSVTDTQYF. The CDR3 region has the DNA TGTGCCAGCAGTCCCTACTCCGGGACTAGCGTGACAGATACGCAGTATTTT.

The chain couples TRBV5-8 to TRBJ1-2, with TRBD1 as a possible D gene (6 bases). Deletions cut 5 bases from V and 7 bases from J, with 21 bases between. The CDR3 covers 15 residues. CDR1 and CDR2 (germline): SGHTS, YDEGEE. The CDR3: CASSRMLGGAAGYTF. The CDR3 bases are TGTGCCAGCAGTCGTATGCTAGGGGGAGCGGCTGGCTACACCTTC.

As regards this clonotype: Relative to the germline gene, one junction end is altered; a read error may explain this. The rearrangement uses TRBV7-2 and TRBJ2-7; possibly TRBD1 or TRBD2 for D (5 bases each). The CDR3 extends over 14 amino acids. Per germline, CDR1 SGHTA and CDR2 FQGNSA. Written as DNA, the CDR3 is TGTGCCAGCAGCTTAGAGGGACCCCTCTACGAGCATTACTTC. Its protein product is CASSLEGPLYEHYF.

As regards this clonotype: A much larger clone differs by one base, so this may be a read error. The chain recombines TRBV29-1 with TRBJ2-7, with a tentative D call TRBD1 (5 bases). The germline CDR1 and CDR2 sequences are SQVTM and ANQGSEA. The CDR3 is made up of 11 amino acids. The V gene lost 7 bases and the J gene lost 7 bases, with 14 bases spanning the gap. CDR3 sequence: CSGTNNNEQYF. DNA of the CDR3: TGCAGCGGGACAAATAACAATGAGCAGTACTTC.

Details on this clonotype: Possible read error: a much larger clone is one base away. The CDR3 loop is CASSSTGRTDVDTQYF. For the CDR3, the DNA is TGTGCCAGCAGCTCTACCGGGAGAACGGACGTAGATACGCAGTATTTT. This chain links TRBV7-9 with TRBJ2-3; D is possibly TRBD2 (6 bases). Looked up from germline, CDR1 is SEHNR and CDR2 is FQNEAQ (reference sequence). V gave up 4 bases and J gave up 5 bases, with 19 bases separating them. The CDR3 is 16 residues long. Complete variable domain (other parts from reference TRBV7-9 and TRBJ2-3): DTGVSQNPRHKITKRGQNVTFRCDPISEHNRLYWYRQTLGQGPEFLTYFQNEAQLEKSRLLSDRFSAERPKGSFSTLEIQRTEQGDSAMYLCASSSTGRTDVDTQYFGPGTRLTVL.

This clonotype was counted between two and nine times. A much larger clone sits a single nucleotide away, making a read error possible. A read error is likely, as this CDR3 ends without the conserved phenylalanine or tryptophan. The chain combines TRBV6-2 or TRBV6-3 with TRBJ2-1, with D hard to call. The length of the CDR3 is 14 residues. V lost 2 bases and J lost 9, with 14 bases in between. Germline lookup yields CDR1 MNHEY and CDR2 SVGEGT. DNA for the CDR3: TGTGCCAGCAGTTACAGGCTGATAGTGAGTGAGCAGTTCTTA. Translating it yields CASSYRLIVSEQFL.